The present entry profiles one T cell receptor beta chain with its context. The data were obtained in a study of cytomegalovirus exposure and HLA in healthy donors. Primers included in the PCR were 60 Vbeta and 13 Jbeta primers. The data were produced by immunoSEQ multiplex PCR, yet TCRdb's version contains in-frame clones alone and is incomplete. The table has roughly 89,000 clones, 75% to 85% seen once. Germline V gene lookup returns CDR1 SQVTM and CDR2 ANQGSEA. The V gene lost 3 bases and the J gene lost 7 bases, with 15 bases spanning the gap. This CDR3 is 13 amino acids long. Sequencing used PBMCs. The chain is built from TRBV29-1 and TRBJ2-5; tentative D call: TRBD1 (6 bases). This clonotype was obtained from a woman aged 25-40 years in good health and CMV-seronegative. The CDR3 DNA follows: TGCAGCGTTGAGCCGTCAGGGGAAGGGACCCAGTACTTC. Amino acids: CSVEPSGEGTQYF.